The rows below give T cell receptor beta chains drawn from one sample of a study of blood T cell repertoires in COVID-19. Data came from immunoSEQ multiplex PCR; TCRdb stores just in-frame clones and leaves some out. The sample has 180,000 or so clones; about 85% are singletons. Sequencing was carried out using peripheral blood. These receptors all come from a woman aged 80 or over with acute or convalescent COVID-19. Both conserved end residues are part of each CDR3. Fields, in order: D gene, clone size, J gene, V gene, CDR3 DNA, CDR3 protein. The D gene is left open where the match is weak. Size is stated for part of the rows, as once, few or many counts, or as a class when the clone is expanded.

TRBD1 few TRBJ2-2 TRBV19 TGTGCCAGTACAGGGGGCGCGTTTACCGGGGAGCTGTTTTTT CASTGGAFTGELFF
NA NA TRBJ2-3 TRBV3-1/TRBV3-2 TGTGCCAGCAGCCAAGGAGCGGGTAGCGGAAGCACAGATACGCAGTATTTT CASSQGAGSGSTDTQYF
TRBD1 NA TRBJ2-7 TRBV29-1 TGCAGCGTTGAAGCCCCGGGACAGGGTGGGTCCTACGAGCAGTACTTC CSVEAPGQGGSYEQYF
NA few TRBJ1-2 TRBV18 TGTGCCAGCTCCTCAGGGGATGGCTACACCTTC CASSSGDGYTF
NA NA TRBJ1-1 TRBV3-1/TRBV3-2 TGTGCCAGCAGCCAAGATGTTCGGACTGAAGCTTTCTTT CASSQDVRTEAFF
NA once TRBJ1-1 TRBV30 TGTGCCTGGAGTGTACAGTCGAACACTGAAGCTTTCTTT CAWSVQSNTEAFF
NA NA TRBJ1-2 TRBV10-3 TGTGCCATCAGTGGGGCCGACAGAGCTAACTATGGCTACACCTTC CAISGADRANYGYTF
NA few TRBJ2-7 TRBV5-4 TGTGCCAGCAGCTCAAGGGAGGACTACGAGCAGTACTTC CASSSREDYEQYF
TRBD1 NA TRBJ1-1 TRBV18 TGTGCCAGCTCAACGGACTCGACAGGGGTGGAAGCTTTCTTT CASSTDSTGVEAFF
TRBD1 NA TRBJ1-2 TRBV6-6 TGTGCCAGCAGCCCACGAGGGGGCCAGGGCTACACCTTC CASSPRGGQGYTF
TRBD1 NA TRBJ2-2 TRBV24-1 TGTGCCACCAGTCGGGACAGGGTTTCGAAAATCGCCGGGGAGCTGTTTTTT CATSRDRVSKIAGELFF
NA NA TRBJ1-1 TRBV5-4 TGTGCCAGCAGCCGAGGGGGATTCGAGGTCACTGAAGCTTTCTTT CASSRGGFEVTEAFF
NA NA TRBJ1-5 TRBV19 TGTGCCAGTAGTATAGGGCCAGGGAGCAATCAGCCCCAGCATTTT CASSIGPGSNQPQHF
TRBD1 few TRBJ1-1 TRBV7-6 TGTGCCAGCAGCTTCAGGGGGCAGAGGTTCACTGAAGCTTTCTTT CASSFRGQRFTEAFF
TRBD1 NA TRBJ2-5 TRBV6-1 TGTGCCAGCAGTGGGGACTGGACAGGGGCGGGGGAGACCCAGTACTTC CASSGDWTGAGETQYF
TRBD2 NA TRBJ2-2 TRBV9 TGTGCCAGCACACTGGGGCTAGCGGGACGGACCGGGGAGCTGTTTTTT CASTLGLAGRTGELFF
TRBD2 NA TRBJ2-3 TRBV5-1 TGCGCCAGCAGCCCGGCCCCCACTAGCGGGGGGGCAGATACGCAGTATTTT CASSPAPTSGGADTQYF
NA NA TRBJ2-5 TRBV7-2 TGTGCCAGCAGCTTAGCGCGGGGAGAGACCCAGTACTTC CASSLARGETQYF
NA NA TRBJ1-2 TRBV4-3 TGCGCCAGCAGCCAAGATAAACAGGACAGTGGTGGCTACACCTTC CASSQDKQDSGGYTF
NA NA TRBJ1-2 TRBV21-1 TGTGCCAGCAGCACCCGGGACAGGGGGAACTATGGCTACACCTTC CASSTRDRGNYGYTF
TRBD1 NA TRBJ2-7 TRBV3-1/TRBV3-2 TGTGCCAGCAGTCCGGGGACAGGGAACCCATCCTACGAGCAGTACTTC CASSPGTGNPSYEQYF
NA NA TRBJ2-3 TRBV5-4 TGTGCCAGCAGCTTGGAGGGCAGGGTCACAGATACGCAGTATTTT CASSLEGRVTDTQYF
NA NA TRBJ1-2 TRBV6-5 TGTGCCAGCAGTTACTCAACAGGCTCATCCTATGGCTACACCTTC CASSYSTGSSYGYTF
NA many TRBJ1-4 TRBV6-2/TRBV6-3 TGTGCCAGCAGTTACGGCGGGCCCGGAGAAAAACTGTTTTTT CASSYGGPGEKLFF
TRBD1 NA TRBJ1-1 TRBV5-5 TGTGCCAGCAGCTTGACAGGGGGCGAGCAGACTGAAGCTTTCTTT CASSLTGGEQTEAFF
NA NA TRBJ1-1 TRBV10-1 TGCGCCAGCTTAGCTTCCAGAGGTTTCTTT CASLASRGFF
TRBD2 NA TRBJ2-3 TRBV11-2 TGTGCCAGCAGCCCGGGACTAGCGGGGGGGCAAGATACGCAGTATTTT CASSPGLAGGQDTQYF
NA NA TRBJ1-2 TRBV11-2 TGTGCCAGCAGCTTAGGGGGCGGTCGGGTTGGCTACACCTTC CASSLGGGRVGYTF
NA once TRBJ2-4 TRBV21-1 TGTGCCAGCAGCCATCCACGGGGACACCCTCGGTCGGGCAAAAACATTCAGTACTTC CASSHPRGHPRSGKNIQYF
TRBD2 NA TRBJ2-3 TRBV5-1 TGCGCCAGCAGCCCCGGGGGGGCCACAGATACGCAGTATTTT CASSPGGATDTQYF
TRBD1 NA TRBJ2-5 TRBV11-3 TGTGCCAGCAGCTTAGTGGCTTTCCCGGGGACAGGGGTTGGTGAGACCCAGTACTTC CASSLVAFPGTGVGETQYF
TRBD1 NA TRBJ1-2 TRBV5-6 TGTGCCAGCAGCTGGACAGGGGGAAACTATGGCTACACCTTC CASSWTGGNYGYTF
TRBD2 NA TRBJ2-5 TRBV5-4 TGTGCCATCCCCCGAACGCGGGGGGGACAAGAGACCCAGTACTTC CAIPRTRGGQETQYF
TRBD2 NA TRBJ2-3 TRBV5-6 TGTGCCAGCAGCTTGGCGGAAGCGGGGGGCCGCACAGATACGCAGTATTTT CASSLAEAGGRTDTQYF
TRBD2 NA TRBJ2-1 TRBV14 TGTGCCAGCAGCCCCAGTGGCGGGAGGTACAATGAGCAGTTCTTC CASSPSGGRYNEQFF